Listed below are T cell receptor beta chains from one sample, sequenced in a study of blood T cell repertoires in COVID-19. TCRdb's copy holds only in-frame clones and misses some; the assay was immunoSEQ multiplex PCR. The sample records about 210,000 clones, around 90% being singletons. Input material: peripheral blood. Source of these receptors: a man between 70 and 80 years old with acute or convalescent COVID-19. The CDR3 runs from the conserved cysteine through the conserved F or W. A D gene is named only where the DNA matches it firmly. Expanded clones are given a class, and other clones once, few, many or no size at all.

TRBJ1-4 | TRBV19 | NA | NA | CASSPGGVGDEKLFF | TGTGCCAGTAGTCCTGGGGGGGTAGGCGATGAAAAACTGTTTTTT
TRBJ2-7 | TRBV5-1 | NA | NA | CASSLEGSTEQYF | TGCGCCAGCAGCTTGGAGGGGTCGACCGAGCAGTACTTC
TRBJ1-5 | TRBV21-1 | NA | NA | CASSALQGVGNQPQHF | TGTGCCAGCAGCGCCCTCCAGGGGGTCGGCAATCAGCCCCAGCATTTT
TRBJ2-7 | TRBV19 | NA | TRBD2 | CASSKLTSGNSYEQYF | TGTGCCAGTAGCAAACTAACTAGCGGCAACTCCTACGAGCAGTACTTC
TRBJ2-1 | TRBV11-2 | NA | NA | CASSLAVRDNEQFF | TGTGCCAGCAGCTTAGCAGTCAGGGACAATGAGCAGTTCTTC
TRBJ2-5 | TRBV6-6 | NA | TRBD2 | CASSFGGGETQYF | TGTGCCAGCAGTTTTGGGGGAGGGGAGACCCAGTACTTC
TRBJ2-2 | TRBV11-3 | NA | NA | CASSLDRQGELFF | TGTGCCAGCAGCTTAGATAGACAGGGGGAGCTGTTTTTT
TRBJ2-1 | TRBV29-1 | once | TRBD2 | CSVLLAGGSQEQFF | TGCAGCGTCTTACTAGCGGGAGGGTCTCAGGAGCAGTTCTTC
TRBJ2-7 | TRBV28 | NA | NA | CASASAPYEQYF | TGTGCCAGCGCTAGCGCTCCTTACGAGCAGTACTTC
TRBJ1-2 | TRBV6-5 | NA | TRBD1 | CASSYRRTGGVYGYTF | TGTGCCAGCAGTTACCGTCGGACAGGGGGCGTCTATGGCTACACCTTC
TRBJ2-3 | TRBV5-5 | NA | TRBD2 | CASSPGSGRMNTQYF | TGTGCCAGCAGCCCTGGCAGCGGGAGAATGAATACGCAGTATTTT
TRBJ2-1 | TRBV7-3 | NA | NA | CASSLTQYNEQFF | TGTGCCAGCAGCTTAACGCAGTACAATGAGCAGTTCTTC
TRBJ2-2 | TRBV7-8 | NA | NA | CASSLAGVPNTGELFF | TGTGCCAGCAGCTTAGCAGGGGTGCCGAACACCGGGGAGCTGTTTTTT
TRBJ1-6 | TRBV19 | NA | TRBD1 | CASSLGQQNSPLHF | TGTGCCAGTAGTCTGGGACAGCAGAATTCACCCCTCCACTTT
TRBJ2-5 | TRBV28 | NA | TRBD1 | CASNRRTGEETQYF | TGTGCCAGCAATCGAAGAACAGGGGAAGAGACCCAGTACTTC
TRBJ2-7 | TRBV13 | NA | NA | CASSLGGTQQYF | TGTGCCAGCAGCTTAGGGGGCACGCAGCAGTACTTC
TRBJ2-7 | TRBV2 | NA | NA | CASSRDNFYEQYF | TGTGCCAGCAGTAGGGACAATTTCTACGAGCAGTACTTC
TRBJ2-7 | TRBV19 | NA | NA | CASSIDTTLDSSYEQYF | TGTGCCAGTAGTATAGATACCACCCTTGACAGCTCCTACGAGCAGTACTTC
TRBJ1-4 | TRBV5-5 | NA | TRBD1 | CASRAGQGTTNEKLFF | TGTGCCAGCAGGGCGGGACAGGGAACAACTAATGAAAAACTGTTTTTT
TRBJ1-4 | TRBV19 | NA | NA | CASTSRHPNEKLFF | TGTGCCAGTACCTCCAGGCACCCTAATGAAAAACTGTTTTTT
TRBJ1-2 | TRBV30 | few | NA | CAWSVLGSAIYGYTF | TGTGCCTGGAGTGTACTGGGTAGCGCAATCTATGGCTACACCTTC
TRBJ2-1 | TRBV5-6 | NA | NA | CASSLGDRPRYNEQFF | TGTGCCAGCAGCTTGGGAGACAGGCCGAGGTACAATGAGCAGTTCTTC
TRBJ1-6 | TRBV19 | many | TRBD1 | CASQEAGGHDSPLHF | TGTGCCAGCCAAGAAGCAGGGGGCCACGATTCACCCCTCCACTTT